This T cell receptor (beta chain) was observed in a study of a mutant IDH1 vaccine in newly diagnosed glioma. The wider study: Eight vaccine doses were administered to patients at weeks 1, 3, 5, 7, 11, 15, 19 and 23. In some groups vaccination began 4-6 weeks post-radiotherapy; others received it with temozolomide. Sex among treated patients split about 60% male, roughly 40% female; mean age was around 40 years.

Generated by immunoSEQ multiplex PCR, the TCRdb table keeps only in-frame clones and is missing some. The sample yields under 13,000 clones, 88% seen once. Regarding this clone: What it binds is not known.

Notes on the study in general: Pseudoprogression seemed unlinked to shifts in top peripheral T cell clonotypes.

Trimming at V came to 1 base and at J to 4 bases, leaving 9 bases not matched to a gene. This CDR3 is built from 16 residues. Germline V CDR1 and CDR2: MNHEY, SMNVEV (reference sequence). Time point noted: week 23, last vaccination. With topical imiquimod, each dose of the vaccine consisted of 300 ug of mutant IDH1 20-mer peptide. The V and J genes are TRBV27 and TRBJ1-1; 7 bases map to TRBD1. The material was PBMCs, obtained from a glioma patient whose treatment included an IDH1 peptide vaccine. This TCR was recovered from a woman aged 40 to 50 with glioma. Some clones in this sample may be carry-over from other donors' samples. The CDR3 sequence: CASSLYRGQSLTEAFF. The CDR3 DNA follows: TGTGCCAGCAGTTTATATAGGGGACAGAGTCTCACTGAAGCTTTCTTT.